The 5 T cell receptor beta chains presented below share a single source sample, sequenced in a study of a mutant IDH1 vaccine in newly diagnosed glioma. This sample's time point: baseline, week 1 (first vaccination visit). Treatment in this sample: pre-vaccination baseline after standard-of-care therapy. Profiled with immunoSEQ multiplex PCR; TCRdb holds only in-frame clones, not every one. The data show tens of thousands of clones, about four fifths seen once. This specimen consisted of PBMCs, obtained from a glioma patient treated with radiotherapy, temozolomide or both. The receptors originated from a man aged 45-65 years with glioma.

V is TRBV29-1 and J is TRBJ1-1; TRBD1 matches at 9 bases. V shed 7 bases and J 3 bases; nucleotides not matched to a gene: 9. CDR1 is SQVTM and CDR2 is ANQGSEA in the germline V gene. The CDR3 loop spans 14 amino acids. The CDR3 loop reads CSAPLQGAYTEAFF. The DNA of the CDR3 is TGCAGCGCTCCGTTACAGGGGGCCTACACTGAAGCTTTCTTT.

This chain joins TRBV30 and TRBJ1-5; D not resolved. CDR3 length: 15 residues. Trimming pared 0 bases from V and 1 base from J, leaving 10 bases between. Looked up from germline, CDR1 is GTSNPN and CDR2 is SVGIG (reference sequence). This CDR3 reads CAWSVGPLSNQPQHF. Written as DNA, the CDR3 is TGTGCCTGGAGTGTAGGACCTCTGAGCAATCAGCCCCAGCATTTT.

The genes are TRBV4-2 and TRBJ1-1; 10 positions agree with TRBD1. Trimming cost V 2 bases and J 3 bases; bases outside gene matches: 6. The length of the CDR3 is 16 residues. CDR1 LGHNA and CDR2 YNFKEQ come from the germline V gene. In nucleotides, the CDR3 is TGTGCCAGCAGCCAATCCCCCGGGACAGGGGACACTGAAGCTTTCTTT. Protein sequence: CASSQSPGTGDTEAFF.

The CDR3 sequence: CASSISGGTGEQYF. CDR3 DNA: TGCGCCAGCAGCATATCCGGGGGAACGGGTGAGCAGTACTTC. The chain joins TRBV5-1 to TRBJ2-7; D perhaps matches TRBD2 (6 bases). The CDR3 totals 14 residues. Trimming took 4 bases from V and 7 from J, leaving 18 bases between them. Germline V gene lookup returns CDR1 SGHRS and CDR2 YFSETQ.

This clone was seen only once. The chain has TRBV7-9 and TRBJ1-3; the D is unclear. The CDR3 loop spans 15 amino acids. Trimming shortened V by 5 bases and J by 4 bases, and 15 bases separated the two germline ends. Germline CDR1 and CDR2: SEHNR and FQNEAQ (reference sequence). The CDR3 region is CASSQRGSSGNTIYF. DNA for the CDR3: TGTGCCAGCAGCCAGAGAGGGAGCTCGGGAAACACCATATATTTT.